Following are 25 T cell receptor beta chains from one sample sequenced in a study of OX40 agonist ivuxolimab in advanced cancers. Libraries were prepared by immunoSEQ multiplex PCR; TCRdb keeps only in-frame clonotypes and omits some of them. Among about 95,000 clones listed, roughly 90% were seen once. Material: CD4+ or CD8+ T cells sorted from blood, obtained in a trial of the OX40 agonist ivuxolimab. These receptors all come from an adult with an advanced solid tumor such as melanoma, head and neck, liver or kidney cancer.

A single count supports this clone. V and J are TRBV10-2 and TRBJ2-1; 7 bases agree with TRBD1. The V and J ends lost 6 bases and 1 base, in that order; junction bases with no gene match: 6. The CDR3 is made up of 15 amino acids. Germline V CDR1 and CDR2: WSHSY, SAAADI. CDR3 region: CASRDRSLSYNEQFF. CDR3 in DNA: TGCGCCAGCAGGGACAGGAGCTTATCCTACAATGAGCAGTTCTTC.

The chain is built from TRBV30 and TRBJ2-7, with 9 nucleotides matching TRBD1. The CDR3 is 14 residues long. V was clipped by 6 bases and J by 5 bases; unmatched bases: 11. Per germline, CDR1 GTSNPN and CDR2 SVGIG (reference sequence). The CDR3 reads CACLRWDRVHEQYF. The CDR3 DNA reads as TGTGCCTGCCTCAGGTGGGACAGGGTCCACGAGCAGTACTTC.

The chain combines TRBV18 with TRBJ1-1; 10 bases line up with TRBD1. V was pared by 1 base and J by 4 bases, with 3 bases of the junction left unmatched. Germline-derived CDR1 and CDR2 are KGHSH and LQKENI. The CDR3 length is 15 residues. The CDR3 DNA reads TGTGCCAGCTCACCACGGACAGGGGGGGGCACTGAAGCTTTCTTT. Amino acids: CASSPRTGGGTEAFF.

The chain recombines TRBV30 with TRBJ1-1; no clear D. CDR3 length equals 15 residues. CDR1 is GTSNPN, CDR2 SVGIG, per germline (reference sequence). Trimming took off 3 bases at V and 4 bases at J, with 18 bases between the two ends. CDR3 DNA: TGTGCCTGGAGACCACTCAGTAGCCCGTCCACTGAAGCTTTCTTT. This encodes CAWRPLSSPSTEAFF.

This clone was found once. This chain's CDR3 is CASARKGGGSYEQYF. The CDR3 DNA follows: TGTGCCAGCGCCAGGAAGGGCGGGGGCTCCTACGAGCAGTACTTC. The rearrangement uses TRBV28 and TRBJ2-7; TRBD2 matches at 7 bases. The junction had 10 bases not matched to a gene; V was cut back by 8 bases and J by 0 bases. The length of the CDR3 is 15 residues. Germline V gene sequence: CDR1 MDHEN, CDR2 SYDVKM.

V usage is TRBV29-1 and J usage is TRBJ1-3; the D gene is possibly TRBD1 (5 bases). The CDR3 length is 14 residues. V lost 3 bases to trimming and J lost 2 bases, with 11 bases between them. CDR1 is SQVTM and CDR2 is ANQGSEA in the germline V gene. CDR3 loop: CSVDSGGTGNTIYF. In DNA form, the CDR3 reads TGCAGCGTTGACTCGGGGGGAACTGGAAACACCATATATTTT. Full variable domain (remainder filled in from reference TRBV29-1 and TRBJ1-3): SAVISQKPSRDICQRGTSLTIQCQVDSQVTMMFWYRQQPGQSLTLIATANQGSEATYESGFVIDKFPISRPNLTFSTLTVSNMSPEDSSIYLCSVDSGGTGNTIYFGEGSWLTVV.

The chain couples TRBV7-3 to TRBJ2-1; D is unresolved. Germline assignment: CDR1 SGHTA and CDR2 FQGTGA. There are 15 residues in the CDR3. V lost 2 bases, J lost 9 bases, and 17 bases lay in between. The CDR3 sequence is CASSLGLTPDGEQFF. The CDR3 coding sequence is TGTGCCAGCAGCTTAGGGTTGACTCCCGACGGTGAGCAGTTCTTC.

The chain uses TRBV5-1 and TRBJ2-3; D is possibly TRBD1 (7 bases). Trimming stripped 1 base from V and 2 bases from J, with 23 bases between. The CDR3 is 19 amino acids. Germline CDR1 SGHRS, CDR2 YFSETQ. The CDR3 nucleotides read TGCGCCAGCAGCTTGTTTCCCCCCTCTGGCAGGGGGGACACAGATACGCAGTATTTT. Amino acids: CASSLFPPSGRGDTDTQYF.

CDR3: CASSPGVQGDTYGNTIYF. Written as DNA, the CDR3 is TGTGCCAGCTCACCGGGGGTACAGGGTGATACGTACGGAAACACCATATATTTT. The J gene is TRBJ1-3, the V gene TRBV18; D perhaps matches TRBD1 (6 bases). Germline lookup yields CDR1 KGHSH and CDR2 LQKENI. The CDR3 runs 18 residues. Trimming shortened V by 3 bases and J by 4 bases, and 22 bases separated the two germline ends. The entire variable domain, with the rest obtained from reference TRBV18 and TRBJ1-3, is as follows: NAGVMQNPRHLVRRRGQEARLRCSPMKGHSHVYWYRQLPEEGLKFMVYLQKENIIDESGMPKERFSAEFPKEGPSILRIQQVVRGDSAAYFCASSPGVQGDTYGNTIYFGEGSWLTVV.

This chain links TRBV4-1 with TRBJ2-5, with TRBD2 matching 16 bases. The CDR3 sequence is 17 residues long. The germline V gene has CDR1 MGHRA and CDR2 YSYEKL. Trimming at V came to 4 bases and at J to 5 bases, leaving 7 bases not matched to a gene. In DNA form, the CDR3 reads TGCGCCAGCAGCCGAGAGGGACTAGCGGGAGGGCGTGAGACCCAGTACTTC. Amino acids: CASSREGLAGGRETQYF.

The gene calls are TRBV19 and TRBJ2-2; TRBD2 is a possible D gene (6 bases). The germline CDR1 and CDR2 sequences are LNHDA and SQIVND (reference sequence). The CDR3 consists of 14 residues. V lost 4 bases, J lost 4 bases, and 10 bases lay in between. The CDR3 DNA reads TGTGCCAGTAGTAGGGGGACTGCCACCGGGGAGCTGTTTTTT. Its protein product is CASSRGTATGELFF.

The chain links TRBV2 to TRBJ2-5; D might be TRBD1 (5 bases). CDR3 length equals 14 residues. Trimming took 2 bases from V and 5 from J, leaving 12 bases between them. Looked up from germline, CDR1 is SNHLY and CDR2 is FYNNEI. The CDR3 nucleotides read TGTGCCAGCAGTGAACACTCAGGGTCCGAGACCCAGTACTTC. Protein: CASSEHSGSETQYF.

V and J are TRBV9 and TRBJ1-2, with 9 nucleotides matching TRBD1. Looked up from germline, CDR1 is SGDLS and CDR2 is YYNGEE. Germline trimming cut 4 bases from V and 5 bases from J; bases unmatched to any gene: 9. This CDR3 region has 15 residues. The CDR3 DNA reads TGTGCCAGCAGCTCCGGGACAGGGATGCTTTATGGCTACACCTTC. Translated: CASSSGTGMLYGYTF.

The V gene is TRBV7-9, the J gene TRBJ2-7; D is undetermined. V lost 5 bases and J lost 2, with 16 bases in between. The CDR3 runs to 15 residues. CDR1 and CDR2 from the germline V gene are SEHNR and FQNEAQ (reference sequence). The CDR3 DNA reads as TGTGCCAGCAGCCCAGGAGCCGAAGGGACCTACGAGCAGTACTTC. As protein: CASSPGAEGTYEQYF.

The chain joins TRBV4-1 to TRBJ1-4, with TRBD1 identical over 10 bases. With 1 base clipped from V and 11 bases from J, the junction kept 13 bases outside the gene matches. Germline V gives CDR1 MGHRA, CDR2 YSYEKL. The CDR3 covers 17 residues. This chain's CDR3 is CASSQGPVSGTGAKLFF. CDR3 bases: TGCGCCAGCAGCCAAGGTCCAGTCTCCGGGACAGGGGCGAAACTGTTTTTT.

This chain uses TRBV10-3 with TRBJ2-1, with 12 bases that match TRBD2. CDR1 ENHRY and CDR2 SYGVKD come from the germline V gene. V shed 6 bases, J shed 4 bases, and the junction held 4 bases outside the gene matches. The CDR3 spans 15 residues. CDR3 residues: CAISATSGSYNEQFF. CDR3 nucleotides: TGTGCCATCAGCGCGACTAGCGGGAGTTACAATGAGCAGTTCTTC.

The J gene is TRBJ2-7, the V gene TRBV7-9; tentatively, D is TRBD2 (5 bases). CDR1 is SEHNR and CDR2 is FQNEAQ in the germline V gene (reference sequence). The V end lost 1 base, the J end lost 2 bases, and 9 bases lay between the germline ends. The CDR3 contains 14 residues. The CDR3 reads CASSLEGGPYEQYF. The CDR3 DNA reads TGTGCCAGCAGCTTAGAGGGCGGGCCCTACGAGCAGTACTTC.

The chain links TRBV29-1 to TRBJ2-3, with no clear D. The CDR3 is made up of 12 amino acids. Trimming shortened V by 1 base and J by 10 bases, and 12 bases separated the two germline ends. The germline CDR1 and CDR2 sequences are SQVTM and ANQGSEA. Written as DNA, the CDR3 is TGCAGCGTTGAAGTCACGGCCATATCGCAGTATTTT. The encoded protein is CSVEVTAISQYF.

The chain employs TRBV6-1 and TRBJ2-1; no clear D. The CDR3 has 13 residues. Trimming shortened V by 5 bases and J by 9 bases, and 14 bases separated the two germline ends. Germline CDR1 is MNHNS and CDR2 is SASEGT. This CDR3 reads CASSPGSRGEQFF. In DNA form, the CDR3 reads TGTGCCAGCAGTCCTGGGTCCAGAGGTGAGCAGTTCTTC.

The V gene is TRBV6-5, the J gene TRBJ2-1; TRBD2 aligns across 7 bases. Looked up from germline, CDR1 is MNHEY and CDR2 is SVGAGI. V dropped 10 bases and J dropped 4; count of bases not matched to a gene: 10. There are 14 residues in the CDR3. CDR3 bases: TGTGCCACCCGACTGGGCGGGAGATACAATGAGCAGTTCTTC. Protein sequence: CATRLGGRYNEQFF.

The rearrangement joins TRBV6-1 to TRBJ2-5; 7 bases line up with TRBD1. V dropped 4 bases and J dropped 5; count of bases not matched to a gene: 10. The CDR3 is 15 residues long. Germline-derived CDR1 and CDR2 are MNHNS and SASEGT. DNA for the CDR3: TGTGCCAGCAGTGGCCAGGGGGTGGAAGGGGAGACCCAGTACTTC. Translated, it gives CASSGQGVEGETQYF.

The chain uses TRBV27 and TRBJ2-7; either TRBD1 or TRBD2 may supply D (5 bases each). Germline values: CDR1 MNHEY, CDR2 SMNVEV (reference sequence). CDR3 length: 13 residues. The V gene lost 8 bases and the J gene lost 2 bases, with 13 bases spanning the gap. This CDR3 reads CASGRDGPYEQYF. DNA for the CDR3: TGTGCCAGCGGCCGGGACGGCCCCTACGAGCAGTACTTC.

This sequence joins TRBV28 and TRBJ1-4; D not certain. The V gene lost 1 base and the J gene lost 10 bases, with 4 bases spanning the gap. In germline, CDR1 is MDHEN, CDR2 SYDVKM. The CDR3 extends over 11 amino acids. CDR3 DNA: TGTGCCAGCAGTTTATCAGGAAAACTGTTTTTT. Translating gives CASSLSGKLFF.

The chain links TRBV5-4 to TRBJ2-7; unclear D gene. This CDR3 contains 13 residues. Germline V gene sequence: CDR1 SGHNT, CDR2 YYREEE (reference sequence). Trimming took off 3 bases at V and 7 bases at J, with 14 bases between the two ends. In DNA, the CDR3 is TGTGCCAGCAGCTCACTCAAGTCTGGGGAGCAGTACTTC. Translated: CASSSLKSGEQYF.

The CDR3 nucleotides read TGTGCCAGCAGCTGGGTGGACAGGGTCAGCGGTGGCTACACCTTC. It codes for CASSWVDRVSGGYTF. The chain joins TRBV5-8 to TRBJ1-2, with 8 nucleotides matching TRBD1. V lost 3 bases, J lost 7 bases, and 11 bases stayed unmatched. The CDR3 spans 15 residues. Germline assignment: CDR1 SGHTS and CDR2 YDEGEE.